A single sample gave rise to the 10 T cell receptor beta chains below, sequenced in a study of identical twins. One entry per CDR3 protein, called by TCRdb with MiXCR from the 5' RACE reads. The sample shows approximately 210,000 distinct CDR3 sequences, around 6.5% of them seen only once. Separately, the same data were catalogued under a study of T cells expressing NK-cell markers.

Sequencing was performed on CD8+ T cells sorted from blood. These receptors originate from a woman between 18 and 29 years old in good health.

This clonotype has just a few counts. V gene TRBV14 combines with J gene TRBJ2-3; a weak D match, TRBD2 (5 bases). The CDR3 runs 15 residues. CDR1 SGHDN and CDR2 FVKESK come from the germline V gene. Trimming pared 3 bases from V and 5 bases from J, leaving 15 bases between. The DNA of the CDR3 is TGTGCCAGCAGCCAGGTCGCAAATGCGGGAGATACGCAGTATTTT. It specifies CASSQVANAGDTQYF.

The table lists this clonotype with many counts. The CDR3 here is CASSFWNTEAFF. CDR3 sequence (DNA): TGTGCCAGCAGCTTTTGGAACACTGAAGCTTTCTTT. The rearrangement joins TRBV7-9 to TRBJ1-1; no reliable D call. The ends were cut back, 3 bases at V and 1 base at J, with 3 bases in the middle. The CDR3 spans 12 residues. Germline CDR1 SEHNR, CDR2 FQNEAQ (reference sequence).

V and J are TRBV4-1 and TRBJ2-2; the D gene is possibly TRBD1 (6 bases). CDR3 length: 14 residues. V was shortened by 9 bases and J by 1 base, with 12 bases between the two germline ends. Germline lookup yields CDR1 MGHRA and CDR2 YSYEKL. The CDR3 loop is CASRQAWNTGELFF. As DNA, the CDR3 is TGCGCCAGTCGACAGGCCTGGAACACCGGGGAGCTGTTTTTT.

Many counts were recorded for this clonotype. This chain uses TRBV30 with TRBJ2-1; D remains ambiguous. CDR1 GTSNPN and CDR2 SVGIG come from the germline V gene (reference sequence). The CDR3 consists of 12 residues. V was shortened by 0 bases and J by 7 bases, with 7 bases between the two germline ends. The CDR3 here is CAWSVLGNEQFF. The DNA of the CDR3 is TGTGCCTGGAGTGTCTTGGGGAATGAGCAGTTCTTC.

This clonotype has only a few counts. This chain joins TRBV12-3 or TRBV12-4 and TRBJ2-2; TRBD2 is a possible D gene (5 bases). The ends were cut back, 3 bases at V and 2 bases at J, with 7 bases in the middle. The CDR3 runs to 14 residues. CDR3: CASSFGLNTGELFF. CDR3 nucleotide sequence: TGTGCCAGCAGTTTCGGACTTAACACCGGGGAGCTGTTTTTT.

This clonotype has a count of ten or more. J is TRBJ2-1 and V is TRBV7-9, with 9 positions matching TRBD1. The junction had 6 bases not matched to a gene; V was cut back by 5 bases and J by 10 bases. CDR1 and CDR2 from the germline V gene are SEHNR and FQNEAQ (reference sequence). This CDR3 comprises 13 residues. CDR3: CASSQGQGLEQFF. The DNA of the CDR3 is TGTGCCAGCAGCCAAGGACAGGGGCTAGAGCAGTTCTTC.

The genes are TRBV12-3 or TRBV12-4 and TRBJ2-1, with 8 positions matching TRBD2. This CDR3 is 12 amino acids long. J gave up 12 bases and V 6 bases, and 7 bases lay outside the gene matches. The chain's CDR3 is CASSPGGGWQFF. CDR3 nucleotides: TGTGCCAGCAGCCCCGGGGGGGGATGGCAGTTCTTC.

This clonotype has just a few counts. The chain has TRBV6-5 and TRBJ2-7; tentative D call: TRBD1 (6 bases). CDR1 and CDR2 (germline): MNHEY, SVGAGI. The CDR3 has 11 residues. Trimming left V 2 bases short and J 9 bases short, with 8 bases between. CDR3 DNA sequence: TGTGCCAGCAGTTACGGACAGCGGCAGTACTTC. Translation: CASSYGQRQYF.

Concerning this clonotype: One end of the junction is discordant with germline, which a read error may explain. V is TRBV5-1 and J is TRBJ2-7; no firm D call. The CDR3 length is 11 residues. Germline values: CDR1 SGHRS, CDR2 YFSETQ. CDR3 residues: CASSSSHEQYF. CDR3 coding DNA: TGCGCCAGCAGTTCCTCCCACGAGCAGTACTTC.

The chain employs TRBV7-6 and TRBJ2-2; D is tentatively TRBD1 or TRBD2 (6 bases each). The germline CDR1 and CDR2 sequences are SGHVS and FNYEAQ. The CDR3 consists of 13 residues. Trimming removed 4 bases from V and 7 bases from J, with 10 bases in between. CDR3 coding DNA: TGTGCCAGCAGCTGGGGGGCCGGCGGGGAGCTGTTTTTT. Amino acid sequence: CASSWGAGGELFF.